This passage covers 19 T cell receptor beta chains from one sample sequenced in a study of blood T cell repertoires in COVID-19. The data were produced by immunoSEQ multiplex PCR, yet TCRdb's version contains in-frame clones alone and is incomplete. The sample lists almost 95,000 clones, roughly 89% occurring once. Sequenced input: peripheral blood. The receptor source for this set is a woman aged 55-75 years with COVID-19, enrolled during active disease.

This chain connects TRBV19 to TRBJ1-3; 8 bases agree with TRBD1. After removal of 4 bases from V and 9 bases from J, the junction contained 11 bases not matched to a gene. The CDR3 spans 15 residues. The germline CDR1 and CDR2 sequences are LNHDA and SQIVND (reference sequence). The CDR3 DNA follows: TGTGCCAGTAGTACCGGACAGGGAGGGAGAAGCACCATATATTTT. Its protein is CASSTGQGGRSTIYF.

The chain employs TRBV7-2 and TRBJ2-7; 10 bases match TRBD1. This CDR3 is built from 15 residues. Germline CDR1 and CDR2: SGHTA and FQGNSA. J was trimmed by 0 bases and V by 6 bases; bases with no gene match: 5. The CDR3: CASRPGTGASYEQYF. The CDR3 region has the DNA TGTGCCAGCAGGCCCGGGACAGGGGCCTCCTACGAGCAGTACTTC.

The chain uses TRBV5-4 and TRBJ2-5; 7 bases line up with TRBD2. Germline lookup yields CDR1 SGHNT and CDR2 YYREEE (reference sequence). CDR3 length equals 15 residues. Trimming removed 0 bases from V and 5 bases from J; junction bases left unmatched: 7. This CDR3 is CASSLGTSGGETQYF. In DNA form, the CDR3 reads TGTGCCAGCAGCTTGGGGACGTCCGGGGGGGAGACCCAGTACTTC. Full variable domain (outside the CDR3, taken from reference TRBV5-4 and TRBJ2-5): ETGVTQSPTHLIKTRGQQVTLRCSSQSGHNTVSWYQQALGQGPQFIFQYYREEENGRGNFPPRFSGLQFPNYSSELNVNALELDDSALYLCASSLGTSGGETQYFGPGTRLLVL.

This clone was seen more than once but under ten times. This chain uses TRBV6-5 with TRBJ2-7; 7 nucleotides match TRBD1. The CDR3 is made up of 16 amino acids. Germline lookup yields CDR1 MNHEY and CDR2 SVGAGI. V dropped 4 bases and J dropped 5; count of bases not matched to a gene: 14. CDR3 DNA sequence: TGTGCCAGCAGTTCCCTTGAGGGTCAAGGGGGCAACGAGCAGTACTTC. Translating it yields CASSSLEGQGGNEQYF.

The genes are TRBV28 and TRBJ1-6, with 8 nucleotides matching TRBD1. This CDR3 region has 15 residues. Germline V gene lookup returns CDR1 MDHEN and CDR2 SYDVKM. With 7 bases clipped from V and 10 bases from J, the junction kept 12 bases outside the gene matches. CDR3 sequence: CASTTPPSGGSPLHF. The CDR3 DNA reads as TGTGCCAGCACCACCCCTCCATCAGGGGGCTCACCCCTCCACTTT. Full variable domain (rest looked up from reference TRBV28 and TRBJ1-6): DVKVTQSSRYLVKRTGEKVFLECVQDMDHENMFWYRQDPGLGLRLIYFSYDVKMKEKGDIPEGYSVSREKKERFSLILESASTNQTSMYLCASTTPPSGGSPLHFGNGTRLTVT.

This chain connects TRBV7-2 to TRBJ2-3; D might be TRBD2 (6 bases). The length of the CDR3 is 13 residues. Germline V lookup: CDR1 SGHTA, CDR2 FQGNSA. V lost 3 bases and J 4 bases, leaving 8 bases between the germline ends. The CDR3, as DNA: TGTGCCAGCAGCTTCCTAGCGCCAGATACGCAGTATTTT. Translating gives CASSFLAPDTQYF.

CDR3 nucleotides: TGTGCCAGCAGGCCTACAGGGGACCGAAGCAATCAGCCCCAGCATTTT. The encoded protein is CASRPTGDRSNQPQHF. This sequence joins TRBV5-5 and TRBJ1-5, with 7 bases fitting TRBD1. The CDR3 length is 16 residues. The V gene's germline CDR1 is SGHKS and CDR2 YYEKEE (reference sequence). Trimming took 5 bases from V and 1 from J; bases not matched to a gene: 9.

This chain connects TRBV23-1 to TRBJ1-4; no definite D call. TRBV23-1 is assigned to the ORF class and has an uncertain function. The CDR3 sequence is 20 residues long. V was shortened by 0 bases and J by 0 bases, with 20 bases between the two germline ends. The CDR3 sequence: CASSQSWRRAPGPTNEKLFF. The CDR3 DNA is TGCGCCAGCAGTCAATCGTGGCGGAGGGCACCAGGCCCAACTAATGAAAAACTGTTTTTT.

The V gene is TRBV5-8, the J gene TRBJ1-5; D remains unclear. The CDR3 is made up of 15 amino acids. With 0 bases removed from V and 1 base from J, the gap between germline ends came to 8 bases. Germline values: CDR1 SGHTS, CDR2 YDEGEE. This CDR3 is CASSLGQISNQPQHF. For the CDR3, the DNA is TGTGCCAGCAGCTTGGGTCAGATCAGCAATCAGCCCCAGCATTTT.

This chain joins TRBV12-3 or TRBV12-4 and TRBJ2-5, with TRBD2 matching over 8 bases. CDR3 length equals 13 residues. V was pared by 3 bases and J by 3 bases, with 0 bases of the junction left unmatched. The CDR3 sequence: CASSFGREETQYF. The CDR3, as DNA: TGTGCCAGCAGTTTCGGGAGGGAAGAGACCCAGTACTTC.

The rearrangement uses TRBV6-5 and TRBJ2-1; 12 bases map to TRBD2. Germline V lookup: CDR1 MNHEY, CDR2 SVGAGI. J lost 5 bases, V lost 6 bases, and 2 bases had no gene match. The CDR3 covers 14 residues. The CDR3 nucleotides read TGTGCCAGCAGCGGACTAGCGGGGAACAATGAGCAGTTCTTC. This gives the protein CASSGLAGNNEQFF.

This chain links TRBV28 with TRBJ1-5; 9 bases fit TRBD1. CDR1 MDHEN and CDR2 SYDVKM come from the germline V gene. The CDR3 runs to 15 residues. The trim removed 4 bases at V and 6 bases at J, leaving 7 bases unmatched. CDR3 coding DNA: TGTGCCAGCAGTTCTCCGGACAGGGGAGGTCAGCCCCAGCATTTT. Translating gives CASSSPDRGGQPQHF. Full variable domain (remainder filled in from reference TRBV28 and TRBJ1-5): DVKVTQSSRYLVKRTGEKVFLECVQDMDHENMFWYRQDPGLGLRLIYFSYDVKMKEKGDIPEGYSVSREKKERFSLILESASTNQTSMYLCASSSPDRGGQPQHFGDGTRLSIL.

This chain links TRBV28 with TRBJ1-2; the match to TRBD1 covers 8 bases. Germline values: CDR1 MDHEN, CDR2 SYDVKM. CDR3 length: 13 residues. With 6 bases clipped from V and 7 bases from J, the junction kept 7 bases outside the gene matches. CDR3 sequence reads: CASSLTGGPGYTF. CDR3 sequence (DNA): TGTGCCAGCAGCCTTACAGGGGGTCCTGGCTACACCTTC.

The V and J genes are TRBV19 and TRBJ1-1; no definite D call. The V end lost 1 base, the J end lost 4 bases, and 13 bases lay between the germline ends. Germline V gene data show CDR1 as LNHDA and CDR2 as SQIVND (reference sequence). This CDR3 has 15 residues. The CDR3: CASSIGDRGSTEAFF. The CDR3 DNA follows: TGTGCCAGTAGTATAGGGGATCGGGGTTCCACTGAAGCTTTCTTT.

The V gene is TRBV7-2, the J gene TRBJ2-3, with D possibly being TRBD1 (8 bases). The CDR3 runs 16 residues. V shed 7 bases and J shed 4 bases, with 21 bases lying between them. Germline CDR1 and CDR2: SGHTA and FQGNSA. The CDR3 DNA reads as TGTGCCAGCACCCAGCGGGGCAGGGGGCGGTCAGATACGCAGTATTTT. This gives the protein CASTQRGRGRSDTQYF.

This clone was counted a few times. The chain employs TRBV27 and TRBJ1-1, with 7 bases aligning to TRBD1. CDR3 length equals 13 residues. Germline V gives CDR1 MNHEY, CDR2 SMNVEV (reference sequence). The ends lost 6 bases at V and 5 bases at J; junction bases unmatched: 6. The CDR3 coding sequence is TGTGCCAGCAGCTACAGGGGAAATACTGAAGCTTTCTTT. This codes for CASSYRGNTEAFF.

The J gene is TRBJ1-4, the V gene TRBV5-6; D is uncertain. This CDR3 contains 12 residues. Germline assignment: CDR1 SGHDT and CDR2 YYEEEE. V lost 0 bases and J lost 7, with 4 bases in between. The CDR3 spells CASSLGAEKLFF. The CDR3, as DNA: TGTGCCAGCAGCTTGGGCGCTGAAAAACTGTTTTTT.

The chain employs TRBV5-5 and TRBJ1-4, with 8 bases identical to TRBD1. Looked up from germline, CDR1 is SGHKS and CDR2 is YYEKEE (reference sequence). The CDR3 has 15 residues. J lost 4 bases, V lost 4 bases, and 6 bases had no gene match. The CDR3 sequence is CASSHQGAGNEKLFF. DNA for the CDR3: TGTGCCAGCAGCCATCAGGGGGCTGGTAATGAAAAACTGTTTTTT.

The genes are TRBV7-2 and TRBJ2-6; a possible D gene is TRBD2 (5 bases). This CDR3 comprises 14 residues. The germline V and J ends were trimmed by 8 bases and 0 bases, with 8 bases remaining between them. CDR1 is SGHTA, CDR2 FQGNSA, per germline. DNA of the CDR3: TGTGCCAGCCCGGGGTTCTCTGGGGCCAACGTCCTGACTTTC. This encodes CASPGFSGANVLTF.